The clone carrying this T cell receptor beta chain turned up a few times. The antigen is unknown. The data are from a study of T-cell reconstitution after alpha-beta-depleted transplantation in children. Study-wide results and caveats: About two months after transplant, alpha-beta T cells reportedly came from several hundred expanded graft clones. Recipient T cells and thymic progenitors that survived were the source of the high TCRbeta diversity seen at day 60 in some patients.

Preparing the TCRbeta library involved the use of unique molecular identifiers. TCRdb used MiXCR to reprocess the PCR reads, holding one entry per CDR3 protein. The sample has around 200,000 distinct CDR3 sequences; roughly 8.1% are singletons. This specimen consisted of PBMCs, mostly from graft donor cells, obtained 360 days after TCRalphabeta/CD19-depleted stem cell transplant. This TCR was sampled from a male patient between 2 and 15 years old who had a stem cell transplant for acute myeloid leukemia, so the T cells may come from the graft donor.

CDR3 nucleotides: TGCGCCAGCAGCTTGGTGCAGGGGTCAGTCTATGGCTACACCTTC. Translation: CASSLVQGSVYGYTF. This chain joins TRBV5-1 and TRBJ1-2; perhaps TRBD1 as D (6 bases). The germline V and J ends were trimmed by 0 bases and 4 bases, with 13 bases remaining between them. From germline, CDR1 is SGHRS and CDR2 YFSETQ. The CDR3 covers 15 residues.